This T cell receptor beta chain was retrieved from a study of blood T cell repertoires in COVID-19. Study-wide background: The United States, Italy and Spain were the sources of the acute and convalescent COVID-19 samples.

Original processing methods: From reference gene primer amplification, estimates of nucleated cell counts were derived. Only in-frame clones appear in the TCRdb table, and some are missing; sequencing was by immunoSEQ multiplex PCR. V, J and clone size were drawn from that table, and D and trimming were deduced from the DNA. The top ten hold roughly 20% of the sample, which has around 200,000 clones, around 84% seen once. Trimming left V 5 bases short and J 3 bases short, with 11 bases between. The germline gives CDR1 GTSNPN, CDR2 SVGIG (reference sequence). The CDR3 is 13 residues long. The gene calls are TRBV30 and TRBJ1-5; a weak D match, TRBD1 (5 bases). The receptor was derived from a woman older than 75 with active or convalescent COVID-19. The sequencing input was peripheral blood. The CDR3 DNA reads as TGTGCCTGGGCGGAGGGGAACAATCAGCCCCAGCATTTT. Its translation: CAWAEGNNQPQHF.